This T cell receptor beta chain is drawn from a study of beta chain features in type 1 diabetes. Reverse transcription of all isolated RNA meant that expressed TCRB transcripts were sequenced. The assay was immunoSEQ multiplex PCR, and TCRdb's table has in-frame clones only and misses some. The data hold 150,000 to 200,000 clones, with about 9.1% observed a single time. Germline-derived CDR1 and CDR2 are SGHTA and FQGNSA. The CDR3 has 14 residues. V was shortened by 5 bases and J by 4 bases, with 13 bases between the two germline ends. The source material was central memory CD4+ T cells from blood. The rearrangement links TRBV7-2 to TRBJ2-3, with D maybe TRBD1 (6 bases). This receptor was taken from a woman aged 18 to 35 in good health. CDR3 DNA: TGTGCCAGCAGCCTTTGGGACAACGCAGATACGCAGTATTTT. Its protein is CASSLWDNADTQYF. Drawing the rest from reference TRBV7-2 and TRBJ2-3, the complete variable domain is GAGVSQSPSNKVTEKGKDVELRCDPISGHTALYWYRQSLGQGLEFLIYFQGNSAPDKSGLPSDRFSAERTGGSVSTLTIQRTQQEDSAVYLCASSLWDNADTQYFGPGTRLTVL.